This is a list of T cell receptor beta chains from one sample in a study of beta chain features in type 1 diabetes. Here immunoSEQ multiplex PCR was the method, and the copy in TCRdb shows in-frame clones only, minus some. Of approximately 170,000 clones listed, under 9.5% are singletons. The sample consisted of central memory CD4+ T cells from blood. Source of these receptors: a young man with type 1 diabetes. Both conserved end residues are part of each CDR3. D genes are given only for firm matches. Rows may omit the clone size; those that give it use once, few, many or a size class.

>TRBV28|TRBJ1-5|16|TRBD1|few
CASRARDSRSNQPQHF
TGTGCCAGCAGGGCCCGGGACAGCCGGAGCAATCAGCCCCAGCATTTT
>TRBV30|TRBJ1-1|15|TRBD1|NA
CAWREPGQRPTEAFF
TGTGCCTGGCGGGAACCGGGACAGAGACCCACTGAAGCTTTCTTT
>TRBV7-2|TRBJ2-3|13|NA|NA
CASSSHQVNTQYF
TGTGCCAGCAGCTCCCACCAGGTTAATACGCAGTATTTT
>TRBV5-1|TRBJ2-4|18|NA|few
CASSLEGKGVSAKNIQYF
TGCGCCAGCAGCTTGGAAGGGAAGGGGGTTTCGGCCAAAAACATTCAGTACTTC
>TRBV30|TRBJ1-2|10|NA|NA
CAWGLYGYTF
TGTGCCTGGGGACTTTATGGCTACACCTTC
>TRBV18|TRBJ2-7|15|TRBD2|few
CASSPARGGTYEQYF
TGTGCCAGCTCACCAGCGCGGGGGGGAACCTACGAGCAGTACTTC
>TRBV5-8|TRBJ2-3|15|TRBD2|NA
CASSPGTSGTDTQYF
TGTGCCAGCAGCCCGGGGACTAGCGGCACAGATACGCAGTATTTT
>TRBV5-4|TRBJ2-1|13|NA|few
CASSLPGSGEQFF
TGTGCCAGCAGCTTGCCAGGTTCGGGGGAGCAGTTCTTC
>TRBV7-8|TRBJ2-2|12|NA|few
CASSLGPGELFF
TGTGCCAGCAGCTTAGGGCCCGGGGAGCTGTTTTTT
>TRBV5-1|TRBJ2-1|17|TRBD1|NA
CASSLTRSWTGHNEQFF
TGCGCCAGCAGCTTGACACGAAGTTGGACAGGGCACAATGAGCAGTTCTTC
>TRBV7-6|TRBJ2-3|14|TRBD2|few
CASSSSGSGDTQYF
TGTGCCAGCAGCTCGAGCGGGAGTGGAGATACGCAGTATTTT
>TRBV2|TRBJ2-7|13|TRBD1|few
CARSPGQGSEQYF
TGTGCCAGATCTCCCGGACAGGGCTCCGAGCAGTACTTC
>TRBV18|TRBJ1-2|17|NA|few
CASSPGAGRVRNYGYTF
TGTGCCAGCTCACCGGGAGCAGGAAGAGTTCGTAACTATGGCTACACCTTC
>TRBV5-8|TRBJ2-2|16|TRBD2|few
CASSSGLAGPTGELFF
TGTGCCAGCAGCTCAGGACTAGCGGGACCAACCGGGGAGCTGTTTTTT
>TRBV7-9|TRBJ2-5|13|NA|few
CASSSGAGETQYF
TGTGCCAGCAGCTCGGGCGCGGGGGAGACCCAGTACTTC
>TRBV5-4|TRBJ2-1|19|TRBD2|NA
CASSPGGTSGLRSGNEQFF
TGTGCCAGCAGCCCCGGTGGGACTAGCGGCCTCAGATCGGGAAATGAGCAGTTCTTC
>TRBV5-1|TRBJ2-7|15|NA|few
CASSRLDTASYEQYF
TGCGCCAGCAGCCGCCTCGATACAGCTTCCTACGAGCAGTACTTC
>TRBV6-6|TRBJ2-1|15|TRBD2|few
CASSQPGLAPNEQFF
TGTGCCAGCAGTCAACCGGGACTAGCGCCCAATGAGCAGTTCTTC
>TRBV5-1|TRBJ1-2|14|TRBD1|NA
CASSLGQGSYGYTF
TGCGCCAGCAGCTTGGGACAGGGTAGCTATGGCTACACCTTC
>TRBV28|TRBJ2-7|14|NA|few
CASASPGTFGEQYF
TGTGCCAGCGCCTCACCCGGGACATTCGGGGAGCAGTACTTC
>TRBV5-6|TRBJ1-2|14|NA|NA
CASSLYGGGYGYTF
TGTGCCAGCAGCTTGTACGGGGGAGGCTATGGCTACACCTTC
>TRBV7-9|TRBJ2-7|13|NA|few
CASSRSGSYEQYF
TGTGCCAGCAGCAGAAGTGGCAGCTACGAGCAGTACTTC
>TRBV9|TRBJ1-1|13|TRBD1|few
CASSSQGAHRAFF
TGTGCCAGCAGCTCCCAGGGGGCGCATAGAGCTTTCTTT
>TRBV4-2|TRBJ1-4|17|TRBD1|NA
CASSQGWTGNNNEKLFF
TGTGCCAGCAGCCAAGGCTGGACAGGGAACAACAATGAAAAACTGTTTTTT
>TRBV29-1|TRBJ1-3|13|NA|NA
CSVGSGVGNTIYF
TGCAGCGTTGGGTCGGGGGTCGGAAACACCATATATTTT
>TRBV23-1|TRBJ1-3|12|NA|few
CASSHRVLTIYF
TGCGCCAGCAGCCACAGGGTTTTGACCATATATTTT
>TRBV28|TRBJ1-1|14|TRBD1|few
CASRAGTGGTEAFF
TGTGCCAGCAGGGCCGGGACAGGGGGCACTGAAGCTTTCTTT
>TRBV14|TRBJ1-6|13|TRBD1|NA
CASSPYSTGPLHF
TGTGCCAGCAGCCCATACTCGACAGGGCCCCTCCACTTT